The rows below give T cell receptor beta chains drawn from one sample of a study of CD8 T cells in Susac syndrome. TCRdb re-called the immunoSEQ multiplex PCR reads through MiXCR, storing one row per CDR3 protein. The sample consists of about 300,000 distinct CDR3 sequences, roughly 85% of them appearing once. Sequences were obtained from CD8+ T cells from PBMCs. The source of these receptors is a human donor with multiple sclerosis. CDR3s include the opening cysteine and the closing phenylalanine or tryptophan. D genes are given only for firm matches. The size field is filled for only some rows; it gives once, few, many or a size class.

d_gene: TRBD1; v_gene: TRBV28; abundance: NA; j_gene: TRBJ1-5; CDR3nt: TGTGCCAGCAGTTCACCACCCCGGCCAGGGGGCACTCAGCCCCAGCATTTT; CDR3aa: CASSSPPRPGGTQPQHF
d_gene: NA; v_gene: TRBV19; abundance: NA; j_gene: TRBJ1-6; CDR3nt: TGTGCCAGTAGAGGGGCAGGGGTAAATTCACCCCTCCACTTT; CDR3aa: CASRGAGVNSPLHF
d_gene: NA; v_gene: TRBV29-1; abundance: NA; j_gene: TRBJ2-7; CDR3nt: TGCAGCGTTAGGGGGAACTCCTACGAGCAGTACTTC; CDR3aa: CSVRGNSYEQYF
d_gene: TRBD2; v_gene: TRBV6-2/TRBV6-3; abundance: NA; j_gene: TRBJ2-3; CDR3nt: TGTGCCAGCAGTTACCCTAGCGGGAGATGGGATACGCAGTATTTT; CDR3aa: CASSYPSGRWDTQYF
d_gene: NA; v_gene: TRBV27; abundance: NA; j_gene: TRBJ1-2; CDR3nt: TGTGCCAGCAGTTTAGGGCCTAACTATGGCTACACCTTC; CDR3aa: CASSLGPNYGYTF
d_gene: TRBD1; v_gene: TRBV27; abundance: NA; j_gene: TRBJ1-1; CDR3nt: TGTGCCAGCAGTACCCGGACAGGGGCCAGGGGGACTGAAGCTTTCTTT; CDR3aa: CASSTRTGARGTEAFF
d_gene: NA; v_gene: TRBV30; abundance: NA; j_gene: TRBJ1-1; CDR3nt: TGTGCCTGGACTGTCCTACGGGGGTGGACTGAAGCTTTCTTT; CDR3aa: CAWTVLRGWTEAFF
d_gene: NA; v_gene: TRBV27; abundance: NA; j_gene: TRBJ2-1; CDR3nt: TGTGCCAGCAGTTTAGTAGCCAACACGTACAATGAGCAGTTCTTC; CDR3aa: CASSLVANTYNEQFF
d_gene: TRBD2; v_gene: TRBV12-3/TRBV12-4; abundance: NA; j_gene: TRBJ2-2; CDR3nt: TGTGCCACGGTAAAGGGCGGACTAGCGGGAGTAAACACCGGGGAGCTGTTTTTT; CDR3aa: CATVKGGLAGVNTGELFF
d_gene: NA; v_gene: TRBV10-3; abundance: NA; j_gene: TRBJ2-5; CDR3nt: TGTGCCATCAGTGAGTCTAGGACAGAATACCTAGTTCGTAGCCAAGAGACCCAGTACTTC; CDR3aa: CAISESRTEYLVRSQETQYF
d_gene: NA; v_gene: TRBV7-2; abundance: NA; j_gene: TRBJ1-1; CDR3nt: TGTGCCAGCAGCTTAAGGTTAGGCACTGAAGCTTTCTTT; CDR3aa: CASSLRLGTEAFF
d_gene: NA; v_gene: TRBV20-1; abundance: NA; j_gene: TRBJ2-1; CDR3nt: TGCAGTGCCAAACGGGACAATGAGCAGTTCTTC; CDR3aa: CSAKRDNEQFF
d_gene: NA; v_gene: TRBV7-9; abundance: NA; j_gene: TRBJ2-1; CDR3nt: TGTGCCAGCAGCTTAACCAGGGACGTTGAGCAGTTCTTC; CDR3aa: CASSLTRDVEQFF
d_gene: NA; v_gene: TRBV28; abundance: once; j_gene: TRBJ1-5; CDR3nt: TGTGCCCCACCCCCCGAGGGCACAACCCGGCCCCAGCATTTT; CDR3aa: CAPPPEGTTRPQHF
d_gene: NA; v_gene: TRBV18; abundance: NA; j_gene: TRBJ1-1; CDR3nt: TGTGCCAGCTCAGTCCTACAGAACACTGAAGCTTTCTTT; CDR3aa: CASSVLQNTEAFF
d_gene: TRBD2; v_gene: TRBV4-3; abundance: NA; j_gene: TRBJ2-1; CDR3nt: TGCGCCAGCAGCCAAGATGCGGGAGGGCTTCACGAGCAGTTCTTC; CDR3aa: CASSQDAGGLHEQFF
d_gene: NA; v_gene: TRBV21-1; abundance: NA; j_gene: TRBJ1-5; CDR3nt: TGTGCCAGCAGCAAAGACGGGCGCGAGGACAATCAGCCCCAGCATTTT; CDR3aa: CASSKDGREDNQPQHF
d_gene: NA; v_gene: TRBV4-3; abundance: NA; j_gene: TRBJ1-2; CDR3nt: TGCGCCAGCAGCCAAGATTCAACAGGACCAGCTAACTATGGCTACACCTTC; CDR3aa: CASSQDSTGPANYGYTF
d_gene: TRBD1; v_gene: TRBV12-3/TRBV12-4; abundance: NA; j_gene: TRBJ2-1; CDR3nt: TGTGCCAGCAGTTTGTTGGGACAGGGCAACAATGAGCAGTTCTTC; CDR3aa: CASSLLGQGNNEQFF
d_gene: TRBD1; v_gene: TRBV10-1; abundance: NA; j_gene: TRBJ2-1; CDR3nt: TGCGCCAGCACCGACAGGGACGATGAGCAGTTCTTC; CDR3aa: CASTDRDDEQFF
d_gene: NA; v_gene: TRBV15; abundance: NA; j_gene: TRBJ2-7; CDR3nt: TGTGCCACCAGCAGAGGTGATAGCTCCTACGAGCAGTACTTC; CDR3aa: CATSRGDSSYEQYF
d_gene: NA; v_gene: TRBV24-1; abundance: NA; j_gene: TRBJ2-5; CDR3nt: TGTGCCACCAGTGATTCCGACAGACCAGGGGAGACCCAGTACTTC; CDR3aa: CATSDSDRPGETQYF
d_gene: TRBD2; v_gene: TRBV9; abundance: NA; j_gene: TRBJ2-7; CDR3nt: TGTGCCAGCAGCGTAAGTGGTGCGGGAGGATCCTACGAGCAGTACTTC; CDR3aa: CASSVSGAGGSYEQYF
d_gene: NA; v_gene: TRBV5-6; abundance: NA; j_gene: TRBJ2-7; CDR3nt: TGTGCCAGCAGCTTGCCGGCAACCTACGAGCAGTACTTC; CDR3aa: CASSLPATYEQYF
d_gene: NA; v_gene: TRBV4-1; abundance: NA; j_gene: TRBJ1-5; CDR3nt: TGCGCCAGCAGCCAAGATTACGGGAGCAATCAGCCCCAGCATTTT; CDR3aa: CASSQDYGSNQPQHF
d_gene: TRBD2; v_gene: TRBV7-9; abundance: NA; j_gene: TRBJ2-1; CDR3nt: TGTGCCAGCAGCTCTAGCGGGAGGGCTAACTACAATGAGCAGTTCTTC; CDR3aa: CASSSSGRANYNEQFF
d_gene: NA; v_gene: TRBV6-5; abundance: once; j_gene: TRBJ2-1; CDR3nt: TGTGCCAGCAGTTACCCAGCAGGGAGGGGGCATGAGCAGTTCTTC; CDR3aa: CASSYPAGRGHEQFF
d_gene: NA; v_gene: TRBV29-1; abundance: NA; j_gene: TRBJ2-1; CDR3nt: TGCAGCGTTGATTCCCATGAGCAGTTCTTC; CDR3aa: CSVDSHEQFF
d_gene: TRBD1; v_gene: TRBV4-1; abundance: NA; j_gene: TRBJ1-1; CDR3nt: TGCGCCAGCAGCCAAGTAAAGGGGGCGATCACTGAAGCTTTCTTT; CDR3aa: CASSQVKGAITEAFF
d_gene: NA; v_gene: TRBV28; abundance: NA; j_gene: TRBJ2-4; CDR3nt: TGTGCCAGCAGTTCCCGGGGTCAGGGAAGGGTTGACATTCAGTACTTC; CDR3aa: CASSSRGQGRVDIQYF
d_gene: TRBD2; v_gene: TRBV30; abundance: NA; j_gene: TRBJ2-5; CDR3nt: TGTGCCTGGAATAGCGGGGAGACCCAGTACTTC; CDR3aa: CAWNSGETQYF
d_gene: NA; v_gene: TRBV5-1; abundance: NA; j_gene: TRBJ1-2; CDR3nt: TGCGCCAGCAGCTTGTTTAAGGGAGGCGGAGGATATGGCTACACCTTC; CDR3aa: CASSLFKGGGGYGYTF
d_gene: TRBD2; v_gene: TRBV2; abundance: few; j_gene: TRBJ2-7; CDR3nt: TGTGCCAGCAGTGATCCCCGGGAGGGGCAGGGCCTGCGTAACGAGCAGTACTTC; CDR3aa: CASSDPREGQGLRNEQYF
d_gene: NA; v_gene: TRBV29-1; abundance: NA; j_gene: TRBJ1-1; CDR3nt: TGCAGCGTTGGGGGGGGCACTGAAGCTTTCTTT; CDR3aa: CSVGGGTEAFF
d_gene: TRBD2; v_gene: TRBV19; abundance: NA; j_gene: TRBJ2-7; CDR3nt: TGTGCCAGTAGTATCCTAGCGGGAGACTCCTACGAGCAGTACTTC; CDR3aa: CASSILAGDSYEQYF
d_gene: NA; v_gene: TRBV2; abundance: NA; j_gene: TRBJ1-2; CDR3nt: TGTGCCAGCAGTGAATATGTCGGGGGGCAAAACTATGGCTACACCTTC; CDR3aa: CASSEYVGGQNYGYTF
d_gene: NA; v_gene: TRBV27; abundance: NA; j_gene: TRBJ2-3; CDR3nt: TGTGCCAGCGCTTCCTTCGGGGCCCATAGCACAGATACGCAGTATTTT; CDR3aa: CASASFGAHSTDTQYF
d_gene: TRBD2; v_gene: TRBV10-3; abundance: NA; j_gene: TRBJ2-1; CDR3nt: TGTGCCATCAGCCCCGAGGCGGGAGGGCATGGTGAGCAGTTCTTC; CDR3aa: CAISPEAGGHGEQFF
d_gene: TRBD1; v_gene: TRBV27; abundance: NA; j_gene: TRBJ2-7; CDR3nt: TGTGCCAGCAGTAACCGGGACAGGGCCCACGAGCAGTACTTC; CDR3aa: CASSNRDRAHEQYF
d_gene: NA; v_gene: TRBV6-9; abundance: NA; j_gene: TRBJ1-1; CDR3nt: TGTGCCAGCAGTAAAATTACTGAAGCTTTCTTT; CDR3aa: CASSKITEAFF
d_gene: NA; v_gene: TRBV29-1; abundance: NA; j_gene: TRBJ2-3; CDR3nt: TGCAGCGTCATCCCGGCGGCGTTCCGCACAGATACGCAGTATTTT; CDR3aa: CSVIPAAFRTDTQYF
d_gene: NA; v_gene: TRBV27; abundance: NA; j_gene: TRBJ2-1; CDR3nt: TGTGCCAGCAGTCTCAGAGCGGGCTCCTACAATGAGCAGTTCTTC; CDR3aa: CASSLRAGSYNEQFF
d_gene: TRBD2; v_gene: TRBV4-1; abundance: once; j_gene: TRBJ2-7; CDR3nt: TGCGCCAGCAGCCACCCGGGACTAGCGGTTGACGAGCAGTACTTC; CDR3aa: CASSHPGLAVDEQYF
d_gene: TRBD1; v_gene: TRBV7-9; abundance: NA; j_gene: TRBJ2-7; CDR3nt: TGTGCCAGCAGCTTAGTCATCCCGGACAGGGGCTACGAGCAGTACTTC; CDR3aa: CASSLVIPDRGYEQYF
d_gene: TRBD1; v_gene: TRBV6-5; abundance: NA; j_gene: TRBJ1-2; CDR3nt: TGTGCCAGCAGTTCCGACAGGGATAACTATGGCTACACCTTC; CDR3aa: CASSSDRDNYGYTF
d_gene: NA; v_gene: TRBV27; abundance: NA; j_gene: TRBJ1-5; CDR3nt: TGTGCCAGCAGGTTGGGCGGGGAACCTAGCAATCAGCCCCAGCATTTT; CDR3aa: CASRLGGEPSNQPQHF
d_gene: NA; v_gene: TRBV7-9; abundance: NA; j_gene: TRBJ2-2; CDR3nt: TGTGCCAGCAGCCCGATCAGGAACCTGAACACCGGGGAGCTGTTTTTT; CDR3aa: CASSPIRNLNTGELFF
d_gene: TRBD2; v_gene: TRBV29-1; abundance: NA; j_gene: TRBJ2-1; CDR3nt: TGCAGCGTTGAAGTGGGGACTAGCGAGACCTACAATGAGCAGTTCTTC; CDR3aa: CSVEVGTSETYNEQFF
d_gene: NA; v_gene: TRBV13; abundance: few; j_gene: TRBJ1-5; CDR3nt: TGTGCCAGCAGCTTGGGCCAGACGCTTCAGCCCCAGCATTTT; CDR3aa: CASSLGQTLQPQHF
d_gene: NA; v_gene: TRBV20-1; abundance: NA; j_gene: TRBJ2-1; CDR3nt: TGCAGTGCCGGACTCGAGCAGGTCTACAATGAGCAGTTCTTC; CDR3aa: CSAGLEQVYNEQFF
d_gene: NA; v_gene: TRBV29-1; abundance: NA; j_gene: TRBJ2-1; CDR3nt: TGCAGCGTCCACCGACGCGACCGCTCCTACAATGAGCAGTTCTTC; CDR3aa: CSVHRRDRSYNEQFF
d_gene: NA; v_gene: TRBV28; abundance: NA; j_gene: TRBJ1-2; CDR3nt: TGTGCCAGCAGTTCTACCCTACATGTATATGGCTACACCTTC; CDR3aa: CASSSTLHVYGYTF
d_gene: TRBD1; v_gene: TRBV27; abundance: NA; j_gene: TRBJ1-1; CDR3nt: TGTGCCAGCAGACAACAGGGGAGCCCCTCCGAAGCTTTCTTT; CDR3aa: CASRQQGSPSEAFF
d_gene: NA; v_gene: TRBV27; abundance: NA; j_gene: TRBJ2-7; CDR3nt: TGTGCCAGCAGTTCCCGATCCGAGCAGTACTTC; CDR3aa: CASSSRSEQYF
d_gene: TRBD2; v_gene: TRBV20-1; abundance: NA; j_gene: TRBJ2-5; CDR3nt: TGCAGTGTCACGTCCGGGACTAGCGGGTCAGAGACCCAGTACTTC; CDR3aa: CSVTSGTSGSETQYF